The next 16 T cell receptor beta chains were all read from a single sample in a study of cytomegalovirus exposure and HLA in healthy donors listed by TCRdb under 2017. Libraries were made using the immunoSEQ multiplex PCR assay. For the multiplex PCR, a mixture combining 60 forward primers for TCR Vbeta segments and 13 reverse primers for TCR Jbeta segments was used. Held by TCRdb, this immuneACCESS table contains in-frame sequences only and omits some clones. Under half of the omission traces to an unresolved V gene where checked; the cause of the rest is unknown. This sample has 150,000 to 200,000 clones in its table, and roughly 80% of those were observed once. Roughly 2.6% of the sample lies in the top ten. Sequencing was performed on PBMCs. The origin of the receptors is a woman aged 50 to 60 in good health and CMV-seropositive.

The V call is TRBV28, the J call TRBJ2-7; 7 positions match TRBD1. V lost 7 bases, J lost 3 bases, and 9 bases stayed unmatched. CDR1 and CDR2 from the germline V gene are MDHEN and SYDVKM. The length of the CDR3 is 14 residues. The CDR3 reads CASTPGQNLYEQYF. CDR3 DNA sequence: TGTGCCAGCACTCCGGGACAGAACCTCTACGAGCAGTACTTC.

This sequence joins TRBV15 and TRBJ2-5; TRBD1 aligns across 9 bases. The CDR3 is 14 residues long. V dropped 1 base and J dropped 3; count of bases not matched to a gene: 0. CDR1 and CDR2 (germline): LNHNV, YYDKDF (reference sequence). The CDR3 reads CATSRGDREETQYF. For the CDR3, the DNA is TGTGCCACCAGCAGAGGGGACAGGGAAGAGACCCAGTACTTC.

This clone showed up just once. The rearrangement links TRBV28 to TRBJ2-2, with 11 bases matching TRBD2. The junction had 8 bases not matched to a gene; V was cut back by 2 bases and J by 3 bases. Germline V gives CDR1 MDHEN, CDR2 SYDVKM. The CDR3 runs to 18 residues. CDR3 sequence: CASSLVSGGAGDTGELFF. Here the CDR3 DNA reads TGTGCCAGCAGTTTAGTTAGCGGGGGGGCCGGCGACACCGGGGAGCTGTTTTTT.

This chain joins TRBV7-8 and TRBJ1-5, with 12 positions matching TRBD1. The ends lost 4 bases at V and 5 bases at J; junction bases unmatched: 9. The CDR3 contains 17 residues. The germline gives CDR1 SGHVS, CDR2 FQNEAQ. CDR3 coding DNA: TGTGCCAGCAGCTCCCGTCGGGGACAGGGGGCTGATCAGCCCCAGCATTTT. It codes for CASSSRRGQGADQPQHF. Complete variable domain (other parts from reference TRBV7-8 and TRBJ1-5): GAGVSQSPRYKVAKRGQDVALRCDPISGHVSLFWYQQALGQGPEFLTYFQNEAQLDKSGLPSDRFFAERPEGSVSTLKIQRTQQEDSAVYLCASSSRRGQGADQPQHFGDGTRLSIL.

CDR3 sequence reads: CASSIGGSGNEKLFF. CDR3 DNA: TGTGCCAGTAGTATAGGCGGGTCAGGTAATGAAAAACTGTTTTTT. This chain links TRBV19 with TRBJ1-4, with unresolved D. The CDR3 is 15 amino acids. The germline V and J ends were trimmed by 1 base and 4 bases, with 10 bases remaining between them. Germline CDR1 and CDR2: LNHDA and SQIVND (reference sequence).

This chain joins TRBV7-9 and TRBJ2-3; 8 nucleotides line up with TRBD1. Germline V gene data show CDR1 as SEHNR and CDR2 as FQNEAQ (reference sequence). The CDR3 runs to 14 residues. V trimming: 5 bases; J trimming: 4 bases; junction bases outside the gene matches: 5. CDR3 DNA: TGTGCCAGCAGCCGGCCGGACAGGGCAGATACGCAGTATTTT. It encodes CASSRPDRADTQYF.

The V gene is TRBV20-1, the J gene TRBJ2-5; a weak D match, TRBD1 (5 bases). CDR1 is DFQATT, CDR2 SNEGSKA, per germline (reference sequence). The CDR3 covers 11 residues. CDR3 in amino acids: CTAQGSETQYF. The CDR3 DNA reads TGCACCGCCCAGGGTTCCGAGACCCAGTACTTC.

Of note for this clone: Germline and junction disagree at one end, which may indicate a read error. The chain has TRBV7-7 and TRBJ2-6; TRBD1 matches 9 bases. CDR1 and CDR2 from the germline V gene are SSHAT and FNYEAQ (reference sequence). This CDR3 has 17 amino acids. This CDR3 is CASTPGQGTSGANVLTF. Written as DNA, the CDR3 is TGTGCTAGCACTCCGGGACAGGGAACCTCTGGGGCCAACGTCCTGACTTTC. The variable domain in full, with the rest retrieved from reference TRBV7-7 and TRBJ2-6, is GAGVSQSPRYKVTKRGQDVTLRCDPISSHATLYWYQQALGQGPEFLTYFNYEAQPDKSGLPSDRFSAERPEGSISTLTIQRTEQRDSAMYRCASTPGQGTSGANVLTFGAGSRLTVL.

The chain links TRBV5-4 to TRBJ2-2; TRBD2 aligns across 10 bases. Losses at the gene ends were 4 bases for V and 5 bases for J; bases not matched to a gene: 8. Looked up from germline, CDR1 is SGHNT and CDR2 is YYREEE (reference sequence). This CDR3 has 16 residues. DNA for the CDR3: TGTGCCAGCAGCCCGAGCGGGGGGGCTCGAACCGGGGAGCTGTTTTTT. This codes for CASSPSGGARTGELFF. The variable domain in full, with the rest retrieved from reference TRBV5-4 and TRBJ2-2, is ETGVTQSPTHLIKTRGQQVTLRCSSQSGHNTVSWYQQALGQGPQFIFQYYREEENGRGNFPPRFSGLQFPNYSSELNVNALELDDSALYLCASSPSGGARTGELFFGEGSRLTVL.

V is TRBV4-1 and J is TRBJ2-1, with TRBD2 identical over 13 bases. The length of the CDR3 is 16 residues. In germline, CDR1 is MGHRA, CDR2 YSYEKL. V shed 4 bases, J shed 3 bases, and the junction held 3 bases outside the gene matches. CDR3 loop: CASSRGLAGDYNEQFF. CDR3 nucleotides: TGCGCCAGCAGCCGCGGACTAGCGGGGGACTACAATGAGCAGTTCTTC.

The rearrangement uses TRBV7-2 and TRBJ2-2; TRBD1 agrees at 9 bases. Per germline, CDR1 SGHTA and CDR2 FQGNSA. After removal of 3 bases from V and 5 bases from J, the junction contained 10 bases not matched to a gene. This CDR3 has 17 amino acids. The CDR3 DNA is TGTGCCAGCAGCTTGGGACAGGGAAAGGGGTTGACCGGGGAGCTGTTTTTT. It specifies CASSLGQGKGLTGELFF.

This clone occurred once. This sequence joins TRBV4-2 and TRBJ2-5; TRBD2 agrees at 12 bases. This CDR3 has 17 residues. Trimming cost V 4 bases and J 4 bases; bases outside gene matches: 10. Per the germline V gene, CDR1 is LGHNA and CDR2 is YNFKEQ. The CDR3: CASSPIASGGARETQYF. The DNA for the CDR3 is TGTGCCAGCAGCCCCATCGCTAGCGGGGGGGCCAGAGAGACCCAGTACTTC.

This chain joins TRBV4-2 and TRBJ1-3; 8 positions agree with TRBD1. The CDR3 extends over 18 amino acids. The V and J ends lost 1 base and 4 bases, in that order; junction bases with no gene match: 12. Germline V gene lookup returns CDR1 LGHNA and CDR2 YNFKEQ. The CDR3 DNA is TGTGCCAGCAGCCAAGTGAAGGGGCAGGGGGCGTCGGGAAACACCATATATTTT. Its translation is CASSQVKGQGASGNTIYF.

The chain couples TRBV6-6 to TRBJ2-5; weak D call: TRBD1 (5 bases). The DNA end is a closer match to TRBJ2-7, so the J assignment may be wrong. There are 14 residues in the CDR3. The V gene's germline CDR1 is MNHNY and CDR2 SVGAGI (reference sequence). In nucleotides, the CDR3 is TGTGCCAGCAGTTACTCGCAGCAGGGCAACGAGCAGTACTTC. As protein: CASSYSQQGNEQYF.

V gene TRBV9 combines with J gene TRBJ2-3; TRBD1 agrees at 7 bases. Germline loops: CDR1 SGDLS, CDR2 YYNGEE. The CDR3 is made up of 15 amino acids. Unmatched junction bases numbered 9, after V lost 5 bases and J lost 3 bases. CDR3 DNA: TGTGCCAGCAGTCAGGGACAGAGCGGTACAGATACGCAGTATTTT. Its translation is CASSQGQSGTDTQYF.

The V gene is TRBV10-3, the J gene TRBJ2-7; TRBD2 matches 9 bases. The V and J ends lost 6 bases and 0 bases, in that order; junction bases with no gene match: 6. CDR1 and CDR2 from the germline V gene are ENHRY and SYGVKD. CDR3 length: 15 amino acids. The CDR3 sequence: CAIRERGASSYEQYF. The CDR3 nucleotides read TGTGCCATCAGGGAGCGGGGGGCGAGCTCCTACGAGCAGTACTTC.